These 10 T cell receptor beta chains were sequenced from one sample in a study of shared clonotypes between healthy human individuals. Clones were sequenced by immunoSEQ multiplex PCR, and TCRdb holds only the in-frame ones, with some missing. This table holds some 580,000 clones, roughly 98% found once. CD8 cells classed as naive were CD45RO-negative and positively selected for CCR7, excluding terminally differentiated effector memory CD45RA+ cells. Material: naive CD8+ T cells sorted from blood. The source of these receptors is a man between 25 and 39 years old in good health.

The chain recombines TRBV4-1 with TRBJ2-1; either TRBD1 or TRBD2 may fit D (5 bases each). The germline V gene has CDR1 MGHRA and CDR2 YSYEKL. The CDR3 sequence is 15 residues long. With 4 bases removed from V and 8 bases from J, the gap between germline ends came to 18 bases. CDR3 in amino acids: CASSLHGAPGDEQFF. The CDR3, as DNA: TGCGCCAGCAGCCTCCACGGGGCTCCCGGGGATGAGCAGTTCTTC.

This rearrangement joins TRBV5-1 to TRBJ2-1; 8 nucleotides line up with TRBD1. From germline, CDR1 is SGHRS and CDR2 YFSETQ. V lost 4 bases to trimming and J lost 4 bases; unmatched junction nucleotides: 7. The CDR3 has 15 residues. For the CDR3, the DNA is TGCGCCAGCAGCCCCCTGACAGGGGAATACAATGAGCAGTTCTTC. Translation gives CASSPLTGEYNEQFF.

This chain links TRBV6-4 with TRBJ2-7; 8 positions agree with TRBD1. The V and J ends lost 6 bases and 9 bases, in that order; junction bases with no gene match: 16. The germline gives CDR1 MRHNA, CDR2 SNTAGT. The CDR3 totals 15 residues. Here the CDR3 DNA reads TGTGCCAGCAGGAGGAGGACAGGGACTCCTAGGGGGCAGTACTTC. Translating gives CASRRRTGTPRGQYF.

In the case of this clone: Other DNA sequences in this specimen translate into the identical CDR3. The genes are TRBV15 and TRBJ2-5; either TRBD1 or TRBD2 may supply D (5 bases each). The CDR3 length is 14 residues. From germline, CDR1 is LNHNV and CDR2 YYDKDF (reference sequence). Trimming shortened V by 0 bases and J by 5 bases, and 10 bases separated the two germline ends. The CDR3 here is CATSRDGGQETQYF. CDR3 sequence (DNA): TGTGCCACCAGCAGAGATGGGGGTCAGGAGACCCAGTACTTC.

The chain combines TRBV9 with TRBJ2-1; TRBD2 matches 10 bases. The CDR3 has 17 amino acids. The V gene's germline CDR1 is SGDLS and CDR2 YYNGEE. Trimming at V came to 0 bases and at J to 3 bases, leaving 6 bases not matched to a gene. DNA for the CDR3: TGTGCCAGCAGCGTAGCCTTAGCGGGAGGCGGCTACAATGAGCAGTTCTTC. It is translated as CASSVALAGGGYNEQFF.

This chain joins TRBV28 and TRBJ1-5; D gene ambiguous. Trimming removed 6 bases from V and 10 bases from J, with 22 bases in between. Germline lookup yields CDR1 MDHEN and CDR2 SYDVKM. The CDR3 runs to 15 residues. CDR3 residues: CASRQFLPLGEPQHF. DNA of the CDR3: TGTGCCAGCAGACAATTTCTCCCCCTGGGAGAACCCCAGCATTTT.

This clone has only one observation. The V call is TRBV2, the J call TRBJ2-7; no firm D call. Germline V gene sequence: CDR1 SNHLY, CDR2 FYNNEI. The V gene lost 7 bases and the J gene lost 3 bases, with 10 bases spanning the gap. The CDR3 has 12 residues. CDR3 bases: TGTGCCAGCAAAGGGTCCTACTACGAGCAGTACTTC. Translated: CASKGSYYEQYF.

The chain employs TRBV7-6 and TRBJ2-1; D is ambiguous. Trimming took 4 bases from V and 3 from J, leaving 10 bases between them. Germline CDR1 reads SGHVS; CDR2 reads FNYEAQ. The CDR3 is made up of 14 amino acids. The CDR3: CASSSIGRYNEQFF. The CDR3 coding sequence is TGTGCCAGCAGCTCAATAGGACGCTACAATGAGCAGTTCTTC.

About this clone: The sample carries other DNA sequences with the same CDR3. The chain is built from TRBV9 and TRBJ2-2; possible D gene TRBD2, 6 bases. The germline CDR1 and CDR2 sequences are SGDLS and YYNGEE. This CDR3 is built from 14 residues. V dropped 2 bases and J dropped 3 bases, with 8 bases sitting between them. The CDR3, as DNA: TGTGCCAGCAGCGTTTGGGGGGACACCGGGGAGCTGTTTTTT. Its protein product is CASSVWGDTGELFF.

This chain joins TRBV18 and TRBJ2-2; D is perhaps TRBD1 or TRBD2 (5 bases each). Trimming shortened V by 8 bases and J by 7 bases, and 11 bases separated the two germline ends. The CDR3 runs to 12 residues. CDR1 is KGHSH, CDR2 LQKENI, per germline. The CDR3 sequence: CASPRGNGELFF. DNA for the CDR3: TGTGCCAGCCCACGGGGCAACGGGGAGCTGTTTTTT.